This TCR beta chain was identified during a study of blood T cell repertoires in COVID-19 (dated by TCRdb to about 2020). Some background on the complete study: Samples from collaborators originated in the United States, Italy and Spain and spanned both the acute and convalescent phases of COVID-19. The material from the prospective study consisted of cDNA or gDNA derived from T cells, B-cell-depleted T cells, or PBMCs. The dataset comprised deeply sampled blood TCRbeta repertoires from subjects exposed to, actively infected with, or recovered from COVID-19. The repertoires were released in a freely available public database meant as a resource for research on the immune response to SARS-CoV-2. The samples were drawn from two sources: the first 160 participants of the ongoing ImmuneRACE study, and some 1,300 subjects contributed by 6 global collaborators. Nearly every sample came with metadata listing a de-identified subject ID, COVID-19 status, age in years and sex. HLA class I and class II types, where available, came from metadata supplied by the sample provider rather than from assay-based typing. The study at large found these results: Clinical and demographic metadata were provided uncurated, with the amount varying by source and participant.

With regard to this clone: What this receptor recognizes is not known. It has no much larger one-base neighbor in the sample; base qualities were not kept.

Each collaborating institution followed its own protocols to collect whole blood in K2EDTA tubes. For TCRbeta analysis, collaborators shipped samples in one of three forms: frozen whole blood, isolated PBMCs, or DNA extracted from either of those sample types. The CDR3 spans 18 residues, from the cysteine through the phenylalanine. The only DNA kept is the CDR3, 54 bases in frame from the first base. For this chain, trimming is 3 bases at the V end and 10 bases at the J end, and the number of junction bases without a gene match is 15. CDR1 is given as SGHTA and CDR2 as FQGNSA, both from the germline V gene. TCRbeta CDR3 regions were amplified from genomic DNA by means of the immunoSEQ Assay, a bias-controlled multiplex PCR. From the authors' description of their analysis: The number of nucleated cells in each sample was estimated by amplification of reference gene primers within the assay. To quantify the absolute abundance of each unique TCRbeta CDR3 rearrangement, sequence reads were collapsed and filtered. Productive Simpson clonality was computed per sample as the square root of Simpson's diversity index over productive rearrangements. Entries here come from immuneACCESS through TCRdb and include only in-frame sequences with V and J called. Some clones fail to appear in such tables; in the studies checked, an unresolved V gene covers under half of the shortfall, and the cause of the remainder is unknown. D and trimming come from the DNA, and the V and J calls and clone size come from that table. For this sample there are roughly 15,000 clones; 90% to 95% appear just once. The ten largest clones capture about 4.5% of the sample.

The origin of this receptor is a man in his sixties with active COVID-19. The rearrangement combines TRBV7-2 with TRBJ2-1, and 13 bases in between align with TRBD2. Sequenced sample: peripheral blood. The DNA sequence is given as TGTGCCAGCAGCTTCTCACGAGGACTAGCGGGGGACCCGCCGGAGCAGTTCTTC. Translated, this is CASSFSRGLAGDPPEQFF.